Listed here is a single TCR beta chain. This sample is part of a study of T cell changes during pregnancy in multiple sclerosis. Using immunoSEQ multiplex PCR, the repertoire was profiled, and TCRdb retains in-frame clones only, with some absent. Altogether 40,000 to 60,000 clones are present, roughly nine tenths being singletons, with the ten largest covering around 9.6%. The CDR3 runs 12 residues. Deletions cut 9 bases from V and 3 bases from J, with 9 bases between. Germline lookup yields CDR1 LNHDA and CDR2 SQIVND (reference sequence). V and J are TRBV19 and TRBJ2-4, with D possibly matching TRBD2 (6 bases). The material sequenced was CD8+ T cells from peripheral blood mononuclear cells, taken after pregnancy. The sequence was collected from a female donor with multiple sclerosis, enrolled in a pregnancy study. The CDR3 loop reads CASGGGKNIQYF. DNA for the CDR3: TGTGCCAGCGGGGGAGGCAAAAACATTCAGTACTTC.